This note documents a single T cell receptor beta chain sequence. The sample belongs to a study of blood T cell repertoires in COVID-19. At the level of the study: The study drew acute and convalescent COVID-19 samples from the United States, Italy and Spain.

This CDR3 region has 15 residues. J was trimmed by 0 bases and V by 9 bases; bases with no gene match: 8. CDR1 and CDR2 (germline): SEHNR, FQNEAQ (reference sequence). The assay was immunoSEQ multiplex PCR, and TCRdb's table has in-frame clones only and misses some. The repertoire holds 75,000 to 95,000 clones, with more than 70% as singletons. The sequenced sample consisted of peripheral blood. V and J are TRBV7-9 and TRBJ2-5; 9 bases match TRBD1. The sequence came from a woman of 80 years or more with acute or convalescent COVID-19. CDR3 residues: CASRDGTGNQETQYF. Here the CDR3 DNA reads TGTGCCAGTCGGGACGGGACAGGGAACCAAGAGACCCAGTACTTC.